This T cell receptor beta chain was captured in a study of neurological immune-mediated disorders. This clonotype was counted many times. The V gene end was trimmed by 1 base and the J gene end by 7 bases; junction bases not matched to a gene: 4. The CDR3 sequence is 15 residues long. CDR1 is LGHNA, CDR2 YSLEER, per germline. TCRdb reanalysed the 5' RACE reads using MiXCR and keeps one entry per CDR3 protein. Here the sample spans around 30,000 distinct CDR3 sequences, 2% to 2.5% being singletons. The chain couples TRBV4-3 to TRBJ2-1, with 10 nucleotides matching TRBD1. The sample comprised PBMCs. The clonotype was recovered from a woman in her fifties or sixties with multiple sclerosis. The CDR3, as DNA: TGCGCCAGCAGCCAAGCGACAGGGGGCTGGAATGAGCAGTTCTTC. Translation gives CASSQATGGWNEQFF.